Shown below are 8 T cell receptor beta chains from a single sample sequenced in a study of T cells in localized non-small cell lung cancer. The method was immunoSEQ multiplex PCR; TCRdb's version includes in-frame clones alone and lacks a portion of them. The sample consists of approximately 2,300 clones, less than 40% of them appearing once. The starting material was normal lung tissue next to the tumor, obtained before any cancer treatment. The receptors come from a female donor at least 60 years old with stage I squamous cell lung carcinoma.

The chain uses TRBV19 and TRBJ1-1, with a possible D match to TRBD1 (5 bases). The V gene's germline CDR1 is LNHDA and CDR2 SQIVND (reference sequence). V lost 9 bases and J 1 base, leaving 6 bases between the germline ends. This CDR3 is 11 amino acids long. The CDR3 sequence: CASGGNTEAFF. CDR3 DNA sequence: TGTGCCAGCGGGGGGAACACTGAAGCTTTCTTT.

A few counts support this clone. This sequence joins TRBV30 and TRBJ1-1; tentative D call: TRBD1 (6 bases). The CDR3 has 15 residues. The germline V gene has CDR1 GTSNPN and CDR2 SVGIG (reference sequence). Trimming took off 2 bases at V and 7 bases at J, with 20 bases between the two ends. CDR3 residues: CAWSRRGLLVREAFF. The CDR3 region has the DNA TGTGCCTGGAGTCGGCGGGGGCTGCTCGTCCGTGAAGCTTTCTTT.

This chain uses TRBV9 with TRBJ1-5, with D tentatively TRBD1 (5 bases). This CDR3 spans 15 amino acids. V lost 5 bases and J lost 3, with 15 bases in between. The germline CDR1 and CDR2 sequences are SGDLS and YYNGEE. CDR3 sequence (DNA): TGTGCCAGCAGTGGCCCAGCTGGGGCCAATCAGCCCCAGCATTTT. As protein: CASSGPAGANQPQHF.

J is TRBJ1-5 and V is TRBV11-3; D perhaps matches TRBD1 (6 bases). The germline V gene has CDR1 SGHNT and CDR2 YENEEA. V lost 3 bases and J 6 bases, leaving 15 bases between the germline ends. The CDR3 totals 15 residues. CDR3 in amino acids: CASSLGGGWSQPQHF. CDR3 coding DNA: TGTGCCAGCAGCTTGGGAGGGGGTTGGAGTCAGCCCCAGCATTTT.

This clone rates as medium-sized. The chain is built from TRBV9 and TRBJ2-1; 14 nucleotides align to TRBD2. The trim removed 4 bases at V and 4 bases at J, leaving 7 bases unmatched. Germline loops: CDR1 SGDLS, CDR2 YYNGEE. The CDR3 consists of 17 residues. CDR3 sequence (DNA): TGTGCCAGCAGCCCCGGGACTAGCGGGGGCCATTACAATGAGCAGTTCTTC. Translation gives CASSPGTSGGHYNEQFF. Based on the CDR3 plus reference TRBV9 and TRBJ2-1, the full variable domain is DSGVTQTPKHLITATGQRVTLRCSPRSGDLSVYWYQQSLDQGLQFLIQYYNGEERAKGNILERFSAQQFPDLHSELNLSSLELGDSALYFCASSPGTSGGHYNEQFFGPGTRLTVL.

Within the sample, this clone is medium-sized. The chain employs TRBV11-3 and TRBJ2-7, with 9 bases fitting TRBD1. Germline V gives CDR1 SGHNT, CDR2 YENEEA. This CDR3 is built from 15 residues. V was clipped by 3 bases and J by 6 bases; unmatched bases: 9. The CDR3 reads CASSLTGQGLSEQYV. CDR3 in DNA: TGTGCCAGCAGCTTGACGGGACAGGGATTGTCCGAGCAGTACGTC.

This clone was picked up a small number of times. The chain has TRBV2 and TRBJ1-5; TRBD1 matches 9 bases. Germline V gene lookup returns CDR1 SNHLY and CDR2 FYNNEI. J lost 7 bases, V lost 6 bases, and 1 base had no gene match. This CDR3 comprises 12 residues. The CDR3 reads CASRTGGQPQHF. Written as DNA, the CDR3 is TGTGCCAGCAGGACAGGGGGACAGCCCCAGCATTTT. The full variable domain, in which reference TRBV2 and TRBJ1-5 provide the parts outside the CDR3, is EPEVTQTPSHQVTQMGQEVILRCVPISNHLYFYWYRQILGQKVEFLVSFYNNEISEKSEIFDDQFSVERPDGSNFTLKIRSTKLEDSAMYFCASRTGGQPQHFGDGTRLSIL.

This chain joins TRBV5-1 and TRBJ1-1; D is uncertain. Trimming shortened V by 2 bases and J by 1 base, and 9 bases separated the two germline ends. The CDR3 sequence is 14 residues long. Per germline, CDR1 SGHRS and CDR2 YFSETQ. The chain's CDR3 is CASSFDQTNTEAFF. DNA of the CDR3: TGCGCCAGCAGCTTTGACCAGACGAACACTGAAGCTTTCTTT.